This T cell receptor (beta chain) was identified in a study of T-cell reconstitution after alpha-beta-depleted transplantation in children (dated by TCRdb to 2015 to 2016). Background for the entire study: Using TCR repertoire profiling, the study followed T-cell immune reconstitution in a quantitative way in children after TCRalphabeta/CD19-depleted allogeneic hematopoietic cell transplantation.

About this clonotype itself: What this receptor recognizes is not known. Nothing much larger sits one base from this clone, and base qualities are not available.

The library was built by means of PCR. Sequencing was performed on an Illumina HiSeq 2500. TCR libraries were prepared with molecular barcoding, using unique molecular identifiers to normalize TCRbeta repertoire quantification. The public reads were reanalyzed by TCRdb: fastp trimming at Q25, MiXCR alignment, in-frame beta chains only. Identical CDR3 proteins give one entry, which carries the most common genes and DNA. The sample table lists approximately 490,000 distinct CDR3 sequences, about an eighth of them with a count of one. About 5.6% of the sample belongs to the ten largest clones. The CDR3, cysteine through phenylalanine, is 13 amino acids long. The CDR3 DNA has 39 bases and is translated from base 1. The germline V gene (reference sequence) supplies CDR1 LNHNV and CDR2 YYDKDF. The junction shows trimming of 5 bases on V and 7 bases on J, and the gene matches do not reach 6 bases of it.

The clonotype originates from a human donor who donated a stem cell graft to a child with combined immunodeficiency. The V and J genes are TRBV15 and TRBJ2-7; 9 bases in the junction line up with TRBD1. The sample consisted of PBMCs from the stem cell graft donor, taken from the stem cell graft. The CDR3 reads CATSETGGGEQYF. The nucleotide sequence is TGTGCCACCAGCGAGACAGGGGGAGGGGAGCAGTACTTC.